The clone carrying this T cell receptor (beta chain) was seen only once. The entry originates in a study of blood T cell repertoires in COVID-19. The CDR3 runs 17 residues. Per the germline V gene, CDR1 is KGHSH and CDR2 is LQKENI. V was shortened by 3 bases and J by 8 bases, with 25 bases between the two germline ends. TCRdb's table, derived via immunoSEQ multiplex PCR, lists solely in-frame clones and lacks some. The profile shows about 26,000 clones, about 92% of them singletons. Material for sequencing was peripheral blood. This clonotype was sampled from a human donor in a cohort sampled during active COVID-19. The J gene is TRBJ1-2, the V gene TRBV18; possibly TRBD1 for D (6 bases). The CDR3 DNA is TGTGCCAGCTCACCGTCGACAGGTGGGGCCGCATCGAGCGGCTACACCTTC. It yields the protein CASSPSTGGAASSGYTF.